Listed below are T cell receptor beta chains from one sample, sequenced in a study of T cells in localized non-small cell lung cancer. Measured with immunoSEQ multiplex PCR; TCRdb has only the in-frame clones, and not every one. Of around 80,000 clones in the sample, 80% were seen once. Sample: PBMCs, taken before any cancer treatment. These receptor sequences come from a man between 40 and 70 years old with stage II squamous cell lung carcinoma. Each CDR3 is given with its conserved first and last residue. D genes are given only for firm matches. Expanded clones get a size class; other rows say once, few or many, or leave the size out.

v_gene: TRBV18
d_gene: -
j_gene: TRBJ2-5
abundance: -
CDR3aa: CASSPPSQAQETQYF
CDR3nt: TGTGCCAGCTCACCACCGTCGCAGGCCCAAGAGACCCAGTACTTC

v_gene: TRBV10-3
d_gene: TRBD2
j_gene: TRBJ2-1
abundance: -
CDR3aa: CAISGSPTSGSLNEQFF
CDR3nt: TGTGCCATCAGTGGCTCCCCCACTAGCGGGAGTTTGAATGAGCAGTTCTTC

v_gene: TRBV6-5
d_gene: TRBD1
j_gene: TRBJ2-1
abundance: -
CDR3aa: CASSLGQGGLNEQFF
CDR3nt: TGTGCCAGCAGTTTAGGACAGGGAGGATTAAATGAGCAGTTCTTC

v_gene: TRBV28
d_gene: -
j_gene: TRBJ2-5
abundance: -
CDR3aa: CASSQGPAQETQYF
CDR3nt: TGTGCCAGCAGCCAGGGGCCAGCCCAAGAGACCCAGTACTTC

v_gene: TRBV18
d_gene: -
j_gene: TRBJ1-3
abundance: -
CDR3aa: CASSPSQTSGNTIYF
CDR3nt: TGTGCCAGCTCACCATCTCAGACTTCTGGAAACACCATATATTTT

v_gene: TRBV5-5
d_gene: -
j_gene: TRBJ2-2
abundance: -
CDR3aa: CASSFTGELFF
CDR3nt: TGTGCCAGCAGCTTCACCGGGGAGCTGTTTTTT

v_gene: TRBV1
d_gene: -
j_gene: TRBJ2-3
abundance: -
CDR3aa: CTSSQEREHTTFTDTQYF
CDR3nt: TGCACCAGCAGCCAAGAAAGGGAACACACCACTTTCACAGATACGCAGTATTTT

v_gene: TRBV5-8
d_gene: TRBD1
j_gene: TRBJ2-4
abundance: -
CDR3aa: CASSFRGQGTDIQYF
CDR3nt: TGTGCCAGCAGCTTTCGGGGACAGGGTACGGACATTCAGTACTTC

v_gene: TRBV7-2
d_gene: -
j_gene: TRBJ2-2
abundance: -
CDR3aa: CASSLGGAGGVNTGELFF
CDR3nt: TGTGCCAGCAGCCTGGGGGGGGCTGGCGGGGTGAACACCGGGGAGCTGTTTTTT

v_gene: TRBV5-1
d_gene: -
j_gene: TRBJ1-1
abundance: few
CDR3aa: CASSFRTNTLNTEAFF
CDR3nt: TGCGCCAGCAGCTTCAGGACAAATACCCTGAACACTGAAGCTTTCTTT

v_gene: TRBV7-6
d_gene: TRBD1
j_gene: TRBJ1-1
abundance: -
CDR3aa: CASSLTGETGAFF
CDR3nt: TGTGCCAGCAGCCTTACAGGGGAGACAGGAGCTTTCTTT

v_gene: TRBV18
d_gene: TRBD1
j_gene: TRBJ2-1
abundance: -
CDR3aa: CASSPGQGLGNEQFF
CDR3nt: TGTGCCAGCTCGCCGGGACAGGGGTTGGGCAATGAGCAGTTCTTC

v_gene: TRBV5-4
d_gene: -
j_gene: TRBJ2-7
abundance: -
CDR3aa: CAGADQGSYEQYF
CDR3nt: TGTGCCGGCGCCGACCAGGGTTCCTACGAGCAGTACTTC

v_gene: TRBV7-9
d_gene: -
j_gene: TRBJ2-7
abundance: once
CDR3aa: CASSSDSSSYEQYF
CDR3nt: TGTGCCAGCAGCAGCGACTCTAGCTCCTACGAGCAGTACTTC

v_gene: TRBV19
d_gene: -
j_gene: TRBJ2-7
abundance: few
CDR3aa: CASRAGSGEQYF
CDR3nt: TGTGCCAGTCGGGCAGGGAGTGGCGAGCAGTACTTC

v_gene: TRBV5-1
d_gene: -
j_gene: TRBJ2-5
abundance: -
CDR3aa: CASSLVGSQETQYF
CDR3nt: TGCGCCAGCAGCTTGGTCGGGAGCCAAGAGACCCAGTACTTC

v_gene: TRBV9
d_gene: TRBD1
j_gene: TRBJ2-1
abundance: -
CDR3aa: CASSVSYRGRDWNEQFF
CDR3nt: TGTGCCAGCAGCGTAAGTTACAGGGGAAGGGATTGGAATGAGCAGTTCTTC

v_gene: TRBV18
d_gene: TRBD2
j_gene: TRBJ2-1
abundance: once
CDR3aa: CASSPRGLAGTEQFF
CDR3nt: TGTGCCAGCTCACCACGGGGACTAGCGGGAACTGAGCAGTTCTTC

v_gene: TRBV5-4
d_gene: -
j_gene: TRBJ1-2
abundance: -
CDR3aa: CASRLDRVNYGYTF
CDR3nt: TGTGCCAGCAGGCTGGACCGCGTTAACTATGGCTACACCTTC

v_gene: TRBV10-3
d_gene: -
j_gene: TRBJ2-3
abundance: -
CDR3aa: CAISESSGPSSTDTQYF
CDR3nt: TGTGCCATCAGTGAGTCGTCGGGACCCTCAAGCACAGATACGCAGTATTTT

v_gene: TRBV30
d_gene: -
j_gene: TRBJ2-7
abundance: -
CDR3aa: CAWSKAGGSYEQYF
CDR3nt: TGTGCCTGGAGTAAGGCCGGGGGCTCCTACGAGCAGTACTTC

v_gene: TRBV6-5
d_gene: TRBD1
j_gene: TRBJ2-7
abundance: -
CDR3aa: CASSYSDRGSYEQYF
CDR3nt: TGTGCCAGCAGTTACTCGGACAGGGGCTCCTACGAGCAGTACTTC

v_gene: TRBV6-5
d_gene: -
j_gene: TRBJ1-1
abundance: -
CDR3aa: CASSYLHGSRTEAFF
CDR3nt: TGTGCCAGCAGTTACTTGCATGGGTCGCGTACTGAAGCTTTCTTT

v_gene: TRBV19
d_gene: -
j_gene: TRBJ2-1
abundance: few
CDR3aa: CASSIDGDEQFF
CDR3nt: TGTGCCAGTAGTATAGATGGGGATGAGCAGTTCTTC

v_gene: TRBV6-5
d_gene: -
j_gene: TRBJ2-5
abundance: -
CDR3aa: CASRVQGGRETQYF
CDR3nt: TGTGCCAGCAGGGTACAGGGAGGGAGGGAGACCCAGTACTTC

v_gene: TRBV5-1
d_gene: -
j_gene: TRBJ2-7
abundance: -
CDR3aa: CASSSARGANNEQYF
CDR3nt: TGCGCCAGCAGCTCCGCTCGGGGGGCTAACAACGAGCAGTACTTC

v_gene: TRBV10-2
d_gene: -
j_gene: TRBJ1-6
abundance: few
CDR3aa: CASSEGNSPLHF
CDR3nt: TGCGCCAGCAGTGAAGGGAATTCACCCCTCCACTTT

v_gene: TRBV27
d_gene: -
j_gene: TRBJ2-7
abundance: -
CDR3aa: CASSMSVAKYEQYF
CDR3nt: TGTGCCAGCAGCATGTCGGTGGCAAAATACGAGCAGTACTTC

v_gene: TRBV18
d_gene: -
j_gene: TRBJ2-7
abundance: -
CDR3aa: CASSLEMNAYEQYF
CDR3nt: TGTGCCAGCTCACTCGAGATGAACGCCTACGAGCAGTACTTC

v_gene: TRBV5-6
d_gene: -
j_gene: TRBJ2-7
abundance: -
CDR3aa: CASSVDSTYEQYF
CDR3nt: TGTGCCAGCAGCGTGGACAGTACCTACGAGCAGTACTTC

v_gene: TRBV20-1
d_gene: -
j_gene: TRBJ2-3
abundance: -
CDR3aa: CSARGGRTQYF
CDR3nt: TGCAGTGCTAGGGGCGGGCGGACGCAGTATTTT

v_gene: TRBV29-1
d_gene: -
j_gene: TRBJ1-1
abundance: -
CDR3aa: CSVGDSQANTEAFF
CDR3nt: TGCAGCGTAGGAGACAGCCAAGCGAACACTGAAGCTTTCTTT

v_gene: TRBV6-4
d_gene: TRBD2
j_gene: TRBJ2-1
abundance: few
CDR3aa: CASSDSRLAGLNEQFF
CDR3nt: TGTGCCAGCAGTGACTCGAGGCTAGCGGGGCTCAATGAGCAGTTCTTC

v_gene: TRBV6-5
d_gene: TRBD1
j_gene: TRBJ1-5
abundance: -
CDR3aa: CASSGQGDQPQHF
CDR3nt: TGTGCCAGCAGTGGACAGGGGGATCAGCCCCAGCATTTT

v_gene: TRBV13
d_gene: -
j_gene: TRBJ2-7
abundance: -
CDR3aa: CASSFRGIPYEQYF
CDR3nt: TGTGCCAGCAGCTTCAGGGGTATCCCCTACGAGCAGTACTTC

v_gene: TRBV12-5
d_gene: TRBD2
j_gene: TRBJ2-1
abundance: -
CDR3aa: CASGAGGINEQFF
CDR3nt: TGTGCTAGTGGGGCGGGAGGAATCAATGAGCAGTTCTTC

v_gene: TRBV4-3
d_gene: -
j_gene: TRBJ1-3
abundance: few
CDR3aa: CASSQDLKANSGNTIYF
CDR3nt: TGCGCCAGCAGCCAAGATCTTAAGGCAAACTCTGGAAACACCATATATTTT

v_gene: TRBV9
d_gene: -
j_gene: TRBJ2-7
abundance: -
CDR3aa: CASSALDVGPLGEQYF
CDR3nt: TGTGCCAGCAGCGCCCTCGACGTAGGGCCACTTGGCGAGCAGTACTTC

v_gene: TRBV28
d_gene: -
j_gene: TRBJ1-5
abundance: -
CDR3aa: CASREQRYSNQPQHF
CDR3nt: TGTGCCAGCCGTGAACAGAGATATAGCAATCAGCCCCAGCATTTT

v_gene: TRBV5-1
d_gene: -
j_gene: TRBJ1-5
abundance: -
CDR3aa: CASSEGIGRGNQPQHF
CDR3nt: TGCGCCAGCAGCGAGGGTATCGGGAGGGGGAATCAGCCCCAGCATTTT

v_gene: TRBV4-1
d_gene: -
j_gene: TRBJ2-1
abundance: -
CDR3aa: CASSFGGAGNEQFF
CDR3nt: TGCGCCAGCAGCTTTGGGGGGGCGGGGAATGAGCAGTTCTTC

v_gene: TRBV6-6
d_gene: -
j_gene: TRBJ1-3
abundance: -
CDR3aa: CASSGPNTIYF
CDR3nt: TGTGCCAGCTCTGGACCAAACACCATATATTTT

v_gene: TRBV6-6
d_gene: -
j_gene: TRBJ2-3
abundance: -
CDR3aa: CASSYQGPGDTQYF
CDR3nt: TGTGCCAGCAGTTACCAGGGTCCCGGAGATACGCAGTATTTT

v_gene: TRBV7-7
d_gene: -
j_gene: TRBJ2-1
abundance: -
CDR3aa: CASSSPGNEQFF
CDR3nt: TGTGCTAGCAGCTCCCCTGGAAATGAGCAGTTCTTC

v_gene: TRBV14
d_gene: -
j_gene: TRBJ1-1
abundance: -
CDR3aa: CASSQDRGYPEAFF
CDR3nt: TGTGCCAGCAGCCAAGATAGGGGTTACCCTGAAGCTTTCTTT

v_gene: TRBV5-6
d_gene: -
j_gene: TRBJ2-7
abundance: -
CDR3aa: CASSDGRLEQYF
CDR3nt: TGTGCCAGCAGCGACGGGCGCCTGGAGCAGTACTTC

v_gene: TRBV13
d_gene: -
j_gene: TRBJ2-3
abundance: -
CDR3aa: CASSLLGADTQYF
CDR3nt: TGTGCCAGCAGCTTACTGGGGGCAGATACGCAGTATTTT